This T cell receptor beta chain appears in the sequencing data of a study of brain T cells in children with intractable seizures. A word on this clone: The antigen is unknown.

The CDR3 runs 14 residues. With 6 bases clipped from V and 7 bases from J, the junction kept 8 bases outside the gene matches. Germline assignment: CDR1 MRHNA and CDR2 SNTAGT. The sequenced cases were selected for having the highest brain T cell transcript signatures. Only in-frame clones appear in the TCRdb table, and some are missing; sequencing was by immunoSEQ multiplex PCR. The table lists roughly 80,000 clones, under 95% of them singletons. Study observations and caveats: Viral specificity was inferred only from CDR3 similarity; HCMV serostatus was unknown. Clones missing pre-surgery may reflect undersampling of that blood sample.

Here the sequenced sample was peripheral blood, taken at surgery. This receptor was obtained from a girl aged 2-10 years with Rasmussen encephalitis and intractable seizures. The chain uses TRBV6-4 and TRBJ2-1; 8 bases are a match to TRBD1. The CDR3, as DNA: TGTGCCAGCAGCCGAGACAGGGGAGGAAATGAGCAGTTCTTC. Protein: CASSRDRGGNEQFF.